This is a list of T cell receptor beta chains from one sample in a study of a mutant IDH1 vaccine in newly diagnosed glioma. Their target antigens are unknown. The table came from immunoSEQ multiplex PCR; TCRdb's copy has only in-frame clones and leaves some out. Of some 50,000 clones in the sample, about four fifths are singletons; the top ten hold about 4%. The sequencing used PBMCs, collected from a glioma patient whose treatment included an IDH1 peptide vaccine. All receptors come from a woman aged 25 to 45 with glioma. Some clones in this sample may be carry-over from other donors' samples. CDR3s include the opening cysteine and the closing phenylalanine or tryptophan. D genes are given only for firm matches. The size entry is marked missing in some rows and otherwise reads once, few, many or a size class.

v_gene,abundance,j_gene,d_gene,CDR3aa,CDR3nt
TRBV14,NA,TRBJ2-3,NA,CASSQDNYLRDTDTQYF,TGTGCCAGCAGCCAAGATAACTACCTGAGGGATACAGATACGCAGTATTTT
TRBV5-6,NA,TRBJ2-5,TRBD2,CASSGLAEQETQYF,TGTGCCAGCAGCGGACTAGCGGAACAAGAGACCCAGTACTTC
TRBV6-5,NA,TRBJ2-7,NA,CASSYGGIGYEQYF,TGTGCCAGCAGTTACGGGGGTATAGGGTACGAGCAGTACTTC
TRBV10-3,NA,TRBJ1-2,TRBD1,CAIFKRQGVWYGYTF,TGTGCCATATTCAAGCGACAGGGAGTTTGGTATGGCTACACCTTC
TRBV5-6,once,TRBJ2-1,TRBD1,CASSLLDRGPYNEQFF,TGTGCCAGCAGCTTACTGGACAGGGGGCCCTACAATGAGCAGTTCTTC
TRBV30,NA,TRBJ1-1,NA,CAWSFGNMNTEAFF,TGTGCCTGGAGTTTTGGGAACATGAACACTGAAGCTTTCTTT
TRBV6-6,NA,TRBJ2-1,TRBD2,CASSPTSGGYNEQFF,TGTGCCAGCAGCCCGACTAGCGGAGGATACAATGAGCAGTTCTTC
TRBV20-1,NA,TRBJ2-5,NA,CSARRETQYF,TGCAGTGCTAGGCGGGAGACCCAGTACTTC
TRBV14,NA,TRBJ2-7,NA,CASTETGRVYEQYF,TGTGCCAGCACCGAGACAGGGAGGGTCTACGAGCAGTACTTC
TRBV27,NA,TRBJ2-5,TRBD1,CARKQGAGETQYF,TGTGCCAGGAAACAGGGGGCAGGGGAGACCCAGTACTTC
TRBV13,NA,TRBJ2-7,TRBD2,CASSQTSGRKYEQYF,TGTGCCAGCAGCCAAACTAGCGGGAGAAAGTACGAGCAGTACTTC
TRBV27,NA,TRBJ1-5,NA,CASSDSVSQHF,TGTGCCAGCAGTGACTCGGTGTCCCAGCATTTT
TRBV5-1,NA,TRBJ2-7,NA,CASRGTPDGSRPYF,TGCGCCAGCAGAGGTACGCCCGACGGTAGCCGGCCGTACTTC
TRBV6-5,once,TRBJ1-3,NA,CASSYGFMDSGNTIYF,TGTGCCAGCAGTTACGGCTTCATGGACTCTGGAAACACCATATATTTT
TRBV7-8,NA,TRBJ2-1,TRBD2,CASSPGTSLGNEQFF,TGTGCCAGCAGCCCCGGGACTAGCTTAGGCAATGAGCAGTTCTTC
TRBV23-1,few,TRBJ2-1,NA,CASSEGTTNEQFF,TGCGCCAGCAGTGAGGGGACGACGAATGAGCAGTTCTTC
TRBV29-1,NA,TRBJ2-7,NA,CSVGGSWDEQYF,TGCAGCGTTGGGGGGTCGTGGGACGAGCAGTACTTC
TRBV10-2,NA,TRBJ2-7,NA,CATKVQGESYEQYF,TGCGCCACCAAAGTACAGGGCGAATCCTACGAGCAGTACTTC
TRBV29-1,NA,TRBJ2-1,TRBD2,CSVERGDRAGYEQFF,TGCAGCGTTGAACGGGGGGACCGCGCGGGGTATGAGCAGTTCTTC
TRBV2,few,TRBJ1-2,NA,CASSVGQGNYGYTF,TGTGCCAGCAGTGTAGGTCAGGGGAATTATGGCTACACCTTC
TRBV20-1,few,TRBJ2-1,NA,CSATERTEQFF,TGCAGTGCTACGGAGAGGACTGAGCAGTTCTTC
TRBV4-2,NA,TRBJ2-1,NA,CASSQDRAGLEQFF,TGTGCCAGCAGCCAAGATCGGGCCGGATTAGAGCAGTTCTTC
TRBV12-5,NA,TRBJ1-2,NA,CASGRLGDYGYTF,TGTGCTAGTGGCCGACTGGGGGACTATGGCTACACCTTC
TRBV7-2,once,TRBJ2-7,TRBD2,CASSLLAGNSYEQYF,TGTGCCAGCAGCTTACTAGCGGGCAACTCCTACGAGCAGTACTTC
TRBV25-1,NA,TRBJ1-1,NA,CASSVGDAGGRGTEAFF,TGTGCCAGCAGTGTGGGGGATGCTGGGGGGCGAGGCACTGAAGCTTTCTTT
TRBV27,NA,TRBJ1-1,NA,CASSSTVPNTEAFF,TGTGCCAGCAGTTCGACAGTGCCGAACACTGAAGCTTTCTTT
TRBV9,NA,TRBJ1-5,NA,CASSEGSNQPQHF,TGTGCCAGCAGTGAAGGGAGCAATCAGCCCCAGCATTTT
TRBV6-5,NA,TRBJ2-1,NA,CASSYSNSPYNEQFF,TGTGCCAGCAGTTACTCGAACAGCCCTTACAATGAGCAGTTCTTC
TRBV5-6,NA,TRBJ2-6,NA,CASSLRISGANVLTF,TGTGCCAGCAGCTTGAGGATCTCTGGGGCCAACGTCCTGACTTTC
TRBV7-8,NA,TRBJ2-5,NA,CASSPPFQETQYF,TGTGCCAGCAGCCCCCCATTCCAAGAGACCCAGTACTTC
TRBV6-1,NA,TRBJ2-1,NA,CASTITTDEQFF,TGTGCCAGCACCATCACGACCGATGAGCAGTTCTTC
TRBV6-6,NA,TRBJ2-7,NA,CASRQLPLTGDYEQYF,TGTGCCAGCAGACAACTACCCCTGACAGGTGACTACGAGCAGTACTTC
TRBV9,NA,TRBJ2-2,NA,CASSKEGPTFVPGELFF,TGTGCCAGCAGCAAGGAGGGACCTACCTTTGTACCCGGGGAGCTGTTTTTT
TRBV2,NA,TRBJ2-6,NA,CASSPSRSGANVLTF,TGTGCCAGCAGCCCCAGCCGCTCTGGGGCCAACGTCCTGACTTTC
TRBV10-3,NA,TRBJ1-5,TRBD1,CAISGGGTDLPYGQPQHF,TGTGCCATCAGTGGGGGCGGGACAGATCTCCCATACGGCCAGCCCCAGCATTTT
TRBV14,once,TRBJ2-1,NA,CASSQDPGRGSSYNEQFF,TGTGCCAGCAGCCAAGATCCCGGACGGGGAAGCTCCTACAATGAGCAGTTCTTC